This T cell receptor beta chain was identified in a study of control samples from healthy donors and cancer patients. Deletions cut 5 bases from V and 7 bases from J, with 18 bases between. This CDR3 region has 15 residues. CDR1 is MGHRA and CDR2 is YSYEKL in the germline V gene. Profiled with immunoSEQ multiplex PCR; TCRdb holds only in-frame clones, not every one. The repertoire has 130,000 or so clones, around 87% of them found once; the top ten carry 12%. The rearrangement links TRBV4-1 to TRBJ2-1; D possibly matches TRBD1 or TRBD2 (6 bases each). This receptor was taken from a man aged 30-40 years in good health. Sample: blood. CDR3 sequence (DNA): TGCGCCAGCAGCGGGGGGCTCTTATCCCGGAATGAGCAGTTCTTC. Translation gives CASSGGLLSRNEQFF.